These 30 T cell receptor beta chains were all obtained from the same sample, sequenced in a study of OX40 agonist ivuxolimab in advanced cancers. Using immunoSEQ multiplex PCR, the repertoire was profiled, and TCRdb retains in-frame clones only, with some absent. The sample shows approximately 20,000 clones, 70% to 90% of them seen only once. This specimen consisted of CD4+ or CD8+ T cells sorted from blood, obtained in a trial of the OX40 agonist ivuxolimab. The source of these receptors is an adult with an advanced solid tumor such as melanoma, head and neck, liver or kidney cancer.

J is TRBJ2-1 and V is TRBV7-9; 9 bases align to TRBD2. CDR3 size: 16 residues. Germline loops: CDR1 SEHNR, CDR2 FQNEAQ (reference sequence). V lost 4 bases and J lost 2; bases outside the gene matches: 6. The CDR3 sequence is CASSSLSGSPYNEQFF. The CDR3 nucleotides read TGTGCCAGCAGCTCCCTTAGCGGGAGCCCCTACAATGAGCAGTTCTTC.

The chain couples TRBV5-8 to TRBJ2-6, with D tentatively TRBD2 (7 bases). CDR3 length equals 15 residues. Trimming took 6 bases from V and 4 from J, leaving 14 bases between them. The germline CDR1 and CDR2 sequences are SGHTS and YDEGEE. CDR3 in DNA: TGTGCCAGCACCCCTGGGGGGGCGGGGGCCAACGTCCTGACTTTC. Its protein is CASTPGGAGANVLTF. Variable domain in full (rest from reference TRBV5-8 and TRBJ2-6): EAGVTQSPTHLIKTRGQQATLRCSPISGHTSVYWYQQALGLGLQFLLWYDEGEERNRGNFPPRFSGRQFPNYSSELNVNALELEDSALYLCASTPGGAGANVLTFGAGSRLTVL.

The chain links TRBV4-1 to TRBJ1-5; no definite D call. Germline V gene sequence: CDR1 MGHRA, CDR2 YSYEKL. The CDR3 is 16 residues long. Trimming stripped 3 bases from V and 3 bases from J, with 15 bases between. Written as DNA, the CDR3 is TGCGCCAGCAGCCATGCCGGGAGAAACCCCAATCAGCCCCAGCATTTT. Amino acids: CASSHAGRNPNQPQHF.

The chain is built from TRBV19 and TRBJ2-1; possibly TRBD1 or TRBD2 for D (5 bases each). CDR3 size: 14 residues. Germline lookup yields CDR1 LNHDA and CDR2 SQIVND (reference sequence). V lost 6 bases and J 5 bases, leaving 14 bases between the germline ends. The CDR3 DNA sequence: TGTGCCAGTAGGCCGGGGCCTGGGGACAATGAGCAGTTCTTC. Protein sequence: CASRPGPGDNEQFF.

V is TRBV29-1 and J is TRBJ2-7, with D unclear. Looked up from germline, CDR1 is SQVTM and CDR2 is ANQGSEA. The CDR3 is made up of 14 amino acids. With 6 bases removed from V and 2 bases from J, the gap between germline ends came to 17 bases. CDR3 DNA sequence: TGCAGCGTCTTCCGGGCCACCCCCCCCTACGAGCAGTACTTC. It is translated as CSVFRATPPYEQYF.

The V gene is TRBV4-1, the J gene TRBJ1-2; possible D gene TRBD1, 5 bases. CDR3 length: 13 amino acids. The V gene's germline CDR1 is MGHRA and CDR2 YSYEKL. Trimming removed 4 bases from V and 8 bases from J, with 14 bases in between. The CDR3 DNA reads TGCGCCAGCAGCCGGGGCTTTTACGCGGGCTACACCTTC. Protein sequence: CASSRGFYAGYTF.

The chain employs TRBV30 and TRBJ2-1; either TRBD1 or TRBD2 may fit D (6 bases each). The germline V gene encodes CDR1 GTSNPN and CDR2 SVGIG (reference sequence). The CDR3 runs to 14 residues. The V end lost 0 bases, the J end lost 3 bases, and 9 bases lay between the germline ends. CDR3 in amino acids: CAWSVGGLYNEQFF. DNA of the CDR3: TGTGCCTGGAGTGTAGGGGGGCTCTACAATGAGCAGTTCTTC.

This chain connects TRBV4-1 to TRBJ2-2; D is undetermined. The CDR3 sequence is 15 residues long. CDR1 and CDR2 from the germline V gene are MGHRA and YSYEKL. V was pared by 4 bases and J by 6 bases, with 15 bases between. The CDR3 sequence: CASSLGPGRSGELFF. The CDR3 DNA reads TGCGCCAGCAGCCTCGGCCCCGGACGGTCCGGGGAGCTGTTTTTT.

This chain uses TRBV15 with TRBJ2-3; D unclear. Germline lookup yields CDR1 LNHNV and CDR2 YYDKDF (reference sequence). V dropped 5 bases and J dropped 4 bases, with 10 bases sitting between them. The CDR3 has 13 amino acids. CDR3 nucleotide sequence: TGTGCCACCAGCGGCCTAATCCCAGATACGCAGTATTTT. Translated: CATSGLIPDTQYF.

The CDR3 region has the DNA TGTGCCAGCAGCTCGTCGTTAAGCGGCGTGGGGGGCTACACCTTC. Translating gives CASSSSLSGVGGYTF. The chain has TRBV7-9 and TRBJ1-2; D call uncertain. The V and J ends lost 4 bases and 8 bases respectively, with 20 bases between them. CDR3 length: 15 amino acids. Germline CDR1 SEHNR, CDR2 FQNEAQ (reference sequence).

The CDR3 sequence is CASSESGATEAFF. Written as DNA, the CDR3 is TGCGCCAGCAGTGAGTCGGGGGCCACTGAAGCTTTCTTT. The chain has TRBV10-2 and TRBJ1-1, with D tentatively TRBD1 (6 bases). The CDR3 is made up of 13 amino acids. V gave up 0 bases and J gave up 4 bases, with 6 bases separating them. From germline, CDR1 is WSHSY and CDR2 SAAADI.

V gene TRBV7-6 combines with J gene TRBJ1-1, with D tentatively TRBD1 (6 bases). Trimming took 1 base from V and 3 from J, leaving 12 bases between them. Looked up from germline, CDR1 is SGHVS and CDR2 is FNYEAQ. This CDR3 comprises 15 residues. CDR3 in amino acids: CASSLDVRGDTEAFF. The CDR3 DNA follows: TGTGCCAGCAGCTTAGATGTTAGGGGGGACACTGAAGCTTTCTTT.

V and J are TRBV5-6 and TRBJ1-2; D gene ambiguous. There are 14 residues in the CDR3. CDR1 is SGHDT and CDR2 is YYEEEE in the germline V gene. The ends were cut back, 2 bases at V and 4 bases at J, with 12 bases in the middle. CDR3 residues: CASSLTSSLYGYTF. CDR3 nucleotide sequence: TGTGCCAGCAGCTTAACATCGTCGCTCTATGGCTACACCTTC.

This sequence joins TRBV10-3 and TRBJ1-2; weak D call: TRBD1 (5 bases). V gave up 4 bases and J gave up 7 bases, with 13 bases separating them. This CDR3 comprises 13 residues. CDR1 and CDR2 (germline): ENHRY, SYGVKD. CDR3 sequence reads: CAISGLGRGGYTF. DNA of the CDR3: TGTGCCATCAGTGGGCTGGGGCGGGGTGGCTACACCTTC.

In DNA, the CDR3 is TGTGCCAGCAGCTTAGGGGGGGCGGCCTACGAGCAGTACTTC. It codes for CASSLGGAAYEQYF. This sequence joins TRBV7-6 and TRBJ2-7, with D perhaps assigned TRBD1 or TRBD2 (6 bases each). Trimming pared 1 base from V and 2 bases from J, leaving 9 bases between. Germline loops: CDR1 SGHVS, CDR2 FNYEAQ. This CDR3 is built from 14 residues.

This clone was seen a handful of times. This chain links TRBV6-4 with TRBJ2-2, with TRBD2 matching over 8 bases. Trimming at V came to 2 bases and at J to 4 bases, leaving 0 bases not matched to a gene. The CDR3 is 14 residues long. CDR1 MRHNA and CDR2 SNTAGT come from the germline V gene. CDR3 sequence: CASSDGLATGELFF. Here the CDR3 DNA reads TGTGCCAGCAGTGACGGACTAGCCACCGGGGAGCTGTTTTTT.

V gene TRBV27 combines with J gene TRBJ1-6, with D perhaps TRBD1 (6 bases). V was trimmed by 6 bases and J by 7 bases, leaving 13 bases between them. Looked up from germline, CDR1 is MNHEY and CDR2 is SMNVEV (reference sequence). The CDR3 contains 14 residues. The CDR3 nucleotides read TGTGCCAGCAGGTACAGGGATAGGAATTCACCCCTCCACTTT. The encoded protein is CASRYRDRNSPLHF.

V usage is TRBV28 and J usage is TRBJ2-1, with TRBD2 matching 9 bases. Germline V gene lookup returns CDR1 MDHEN and CDR2 SYDVKM. CDR3 size: 14 residues. V dropped 6 bases and J dropped 6; count of bases not matched to a gene: 6. CDR3 amino acids: CASRKLAGLNEQFF. Here the CDR3 DNA reads TGTGCCAGCAGGAAGCTAGCGGGGCTCAATGAGCAGTTCTTC.

CDR3 sequence (DNA): TGTGCCAGCAGCTTATTTAGGACAGGGGCTCTAGGCTACACCTTC. This translates into CASSLFRTGALGYTF. The V call is TRBV5-5, the J call TRBJ1-2; 9 nucleotides agree with TRBD1. This CDR3 region has 15 residues. The ends lost 2 bases at V and 8 bases at J; junction bases unmatched: 10. From germline, CDR1 is SGHKS and CDR2 YYEKEE (reference sequence). The full variable domain, its missing parts supplied by reference TRBV5-5 and TRBJ1-2, is DAGVTQSPTHLIKTRGQQVTLRCSPISGHKSVSWYQQVLGQGPQFIFQYYEKEERGRGNFPDRFSARQFPNYSSELNVNALLLGDSALYLCASSLFRTGALGYTFGSGTRLTVV.

The chain couples TRBV6-5 to TRBJ1-1; D may be TRBD1 (5 bases). V lost 3 bases, J lost 4 bases, and 9 bases lay in between. This CDR3 region has 13 residues. Germline V CDR1 and CDR2: MNHEY, SVGAGI. The CDR3 nucleotides read TGTGCCAGCAGTTATTTGGGGGGCACTGAAGCTTTCTTT. It encodes CASSYLGGTEAFF.

This chain links TRBV28 with TRBJ1-5; weak D call: TRBD1 (5 bases). The CDR3 runs 14 residues. Trimming removed 3 bases at V and 4 bases at J, with 10 bases between. Germline V gives CDR1 MDHEN, CDR2 SYDVKM. DNA of the CDR3: TGTGCCAGCAGTTTGGGGGGGGAGAATCAGCCCCAGCATTTT. Translating gives CASSLGGENQPQHF.

This CDR3 reads CASSLGQSSYEQYF. Written as DNA, the CDR3 is TGTGCCAGCAGCTTGGGGCAGTCCTCCTACGAGCAGTACTTC. The chain uses TRBV5-6 and TRBJ2-7, with D hard to call. Germline CDR1 and CDR2: SGHDT and YYEEEE. Deletions cut 0 bases from V and 0 bases from J, with 7 bases between. The CDR3 totals 14 residues.

The chain uses TRBV11-2 and TRBJ2-2, with 7 bases matching TRBD2. Germline assignment: CDR1 SGHAT and CDR2 FQNNGV. There are 15 residues in the CDR3. J was trimmed by 5 bases and V by 3 bases; bases with no gene match: 6. The CDR3 DNA sequence: TGTGCCAGCAGCTTCCTGGCTAGCGGTACCGGGGAGCTGTTTTTT. Translated: CASSFLASGTGELFF. The full variable domain, its missing parts supplied by reference TRBV11-2 and TRBJ2-2, is EAGVAQSPRYKIIEKRQSVAFWCNPISGHATLYWYQQILGQGPKLLIQFQNNGVVDDSQLPKDRFSAERLKGVDSTLKIQPAKLEDSAVYLCASSFLASGTGELFFGEGSRLTVL.

This sequence joins TRBV28 and TRBJ1-4; no definite D call. This CDR3 region has 14 residues. V was cut by 6 bases and J by 4 bases, with 12 bases left in between. Germline V gene lookup returns CDR1 MDHEN and CDR2 SYDVKM. The CDR3 DNA reads as TGTGCCAGCAGGTTGGCACTAGATAATGAAAAACTGTTTTTT. This gives the protein CASRLALDNEKLFF.

There are a few counts of this clone. The CDR3 spells CASSETLNTEAFF. CDR3 in DNA: TGTGCCAGCAGTGAAACGCTGAACACTGAAGCTTTCTTT. This chain uses TRBV6-1 with TRBJ1-1; D gene unclear. CDR3 length: 13 amino acids. V was clipped by 2 bases and J by 0 bases, with 4 bases between them. Germline assignment: CDR1 MNHNS and CDR2 SASEGT.

CDR3 coding DNA: TGTGCCAGTAGTACCTCGGGGGGGACGGGTCAGCCCCAGCATTTT. Translating gives CASSTSGGTGQPQHF. The rearrangement links TRBV19 to TRBJ1-5, with a tentative D call TRBD1 (5 bases). The length of the CDR3 is 15 residues. CDR1 and CDR2 (germline): LNHDA, SQIVND (reference sequence). V lost 4 bases and J 6 bases, leaving 16 bases between the germline ends.

The chain combines TRBV9 with TRBJ2-3; 11 nucleotides line up with TRBD2. The J segment lost 0 bases and the V segment lost 0 bases, leaving 6 bases of the junction unmatched. This CDR3 contains 18 residues. Germline V gene sequence: CDR1 SGDLS, CDR2 YYNGEE. CDR3 nucleotides: TGTGCCAGCAGCGTAGGGCTAGCGGGGGGTCCTAGCACAGATACGCAGTATTTT. It translates to CASSVGLAGGPSTDTQYF. The entire variable domain, with the rest obtained from reference TRBV9 and TRBJ2-3, is as follows: DSGVTQTPKHLITATGQRVTLRCSPRSGDLSVYWYQQSLDQGLQFLIQYYNGEERAKGNILERFSAQQFPDLHSELNLSSLELGDSALYFCASSVGLAGGPSTDTQYFGPGTRLTVL.

The chain carries TRBV27 and TRBJ1-2; a weak D match, TRBD1 (6 bases). The CDR3 covers 14 residues. V dropped 7 bases and J dropped 3 bases, with 15 bases sitting between them. Germline CDR1 is MNHEY and CDR2 is SMNVEV (reference sequence). CDR3 DNA: TGTGCCAGCACCCGGTGGGGGGCGGACTATGGCTACACCTTC. Translating gives CASTRWGADYGYTF.

Written as DNA, the CDR3 is TGTGCCAGCAGTGAACCAGGAGCGGAAAAACTGTTTTTT. Its protein product is CASSEPGAEKLFF. The J gene is TRBJ1-4, the V gene TRBV25-1; D is undetermined. The germline V gene has CDR1 MGHDK and CDR2 SYGVNS. The V end was cut by 2 bases, the J end by 8 bases, with 9 bases between. The CDR3 is 13 residues long.

V gene TRBV27 combines with J gene TRBJ1-4; D perhaps matches TRBD1 (5 bases). The length of the CDR3 is 15 residues. Deletions cut 8 bases from V and 7 bases from J, with 20 bases between. The germline V gene has CDR1 MNHEY and CDR2 SMNVEV (reference sequence). CDR3: CASSTLPGRTEKLFF. In DNA form, the CDR3 reads TGTGCCAGCTCAACACTACCGGGACGAACTGAAAAACTGTTTTTT.